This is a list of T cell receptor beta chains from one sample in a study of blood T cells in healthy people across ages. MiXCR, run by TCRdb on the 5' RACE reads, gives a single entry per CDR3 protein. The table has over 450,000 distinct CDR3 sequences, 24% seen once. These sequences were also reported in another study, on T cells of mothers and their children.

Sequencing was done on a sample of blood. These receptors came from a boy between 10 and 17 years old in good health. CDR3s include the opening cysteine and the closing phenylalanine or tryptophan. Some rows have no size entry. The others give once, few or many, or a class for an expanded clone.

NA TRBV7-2 CASSLLRTGGYEQYF
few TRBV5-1 CASSLGLAGGGLLNEQFF
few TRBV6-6 CASAGLSNQPQHF
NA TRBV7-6 CASTDESSYEQYF
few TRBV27 CASSLSGWHRAYEQYF
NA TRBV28 CASSSPASTDTQYF
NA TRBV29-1 CSVLGTSGRRNEQFF
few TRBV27 CASRTHRDRPYEQYF
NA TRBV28 CASSRSGARAYNEQFF
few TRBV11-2 CASSPRERGYTDTQYF
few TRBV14 CASSQGSPYNEQFF
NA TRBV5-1 CASSAQQGPNEKLFF
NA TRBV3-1 CASSYRRQGTYNSPLHF